This entry lists 28 T cell receptor beta chains sequenced from one sample in a study of T cells after yellow fever vaccination. TCRdb reprocessed the 5' RACE reads via MiXCR and lists one record per CDR3 protein. The sample lists approximately 300,000 distinct CDR3 sequences, approximately 11% occurring once. The sequences come from CD4+ T cells sorted from PBMCs, collected 45 days after the yellow fever booster vaccination. The source of these receptors is a young man who received the YFV17D yellow fever vaccine.

This clonotype was observed a few times. V gene TRBV10-3 combines with J gene TRBJ2-3; D unresolved. The CDR3 consists of 15 residues. V lost 0 bases, J lost 3 bases, and 10 bases lay in between. Looked up from germline, CDR1 is ENHRY and CDR2 is SYGVKD. CDR3 amino acids: CAISESTASTDTQYF. In DNA, the CDR3 is TGTGCCATCAGTGAGTCCACAGCGTCGACAGATACGCAGTATTTT.

The chain employs TRBV12-3 or TRBV12-4 and TRBJ2-3; TRBD1 matches 11 bases. The ends lost 6 bases at V and 4 bases at J; junction bases unmatched: 6. The length of the CDR3 is 15 residues. The CDR3 protein is CASRARDRGADTQYF. CDR3 DNA sequence: TGTGCCAGCAGGGCTAGGGACAGGGGGGCAGATACGCAGTATTTT.

This clonotype came up many times. V usage is TRBV11-2 and J usage is TRBJ2-2; D is possibly TRBD2 (5 bases). This CDR3 spans 16 amino acids. Germline V gene data show CDR1 as SGHAT and CDR2 as FQNNGV. Trimming removed 5 bases from V and 0 bases from J, with 13 bases in between. The CDR3 DNA reads TGTGCCAGCAGCCCACTAGGCCAGGCGAACACCGGGGAGCTGTTTTTT. Translation: CASSPLGQANTGELFF. Variable domain in full (rest from reference TRBV11-2 and TRBJ2-2): EAGVAQSPRYKIIEKRQSVAFWCNPISGHATLYWYQQILGQGPKLLIQFQNNGVVDDSQLPKDRFSAERLKGVDSTLKIQPAKLEDSAVYLCASSPLGQANTGELFFGEGSRLTVL.

This clonotype has a count of ten or more. V usage is TRBV9 and J usage is TRBJ2-7; D possibly corresponds to TRBD1 (5 bases). V shed 0 bases and J shed 4 bases, with 8 bases lying between them. Germline assignment: CDR1 SGDLS and CDR2 YYNGEE. CDR3 length: 13 residues. This chain's CDR3 is CASSVGGRYEQYF. The CDR3 nucleotides read TGTGCCAGCAGCGTAGGGGGCCGGTACGAGCAGTACTTC.

The rearrangement links TRBV5-1 to TRBJ1-1, with D perhaps TRBD1 (5 bases). V lost 7 bases and J lost 1, with 14 bases in between. Per germline, CDR1 SGHRS and CDR2 YFSETQ. This CDR3 has 14 residues. Here the CDR3 DNA reads TGCGCCAGCGGACCGCAGGGCGCGAACACTGAAGCTTTCTTT. This codes for CASGPQGANTEAFF. Using reference TRBV5-1 and TRBJ1-1 for the parts outside the CDR3, the full variable domain is KAGVTQTPRYLIKTRGQQVTLSCSPISGHRSVSWYQQTPGQGLQFLFEYFSETQRNKGNFPGRFSGRQFSNSRSEMNVSTLELGDSALYLCASGPQGANTEAFFGQGTRLTVV.

The chain uses TRBV6-6 and TRBJ2-3; 12 bases are a match to TRBD2. CDR3 length: 15 residues. With 5 bases clipped from V and 6 bases from J, the junction kept 6 bases outside the gene matches. Per germline, CDR1 MNHNY and CDR2 SVGAGI (reference sequence). In DNA, the CDR3 is TGTGCCAGCAGTGGACCTAGCGGGGGGGCGGATACGCAGTATTTT. Translating gives CASSGPSGGADTQYF.

V usage is TRBV2 and J usage is TRBJ1-1, with D perhaps matching TRBD1 (5 bases). The length of the CDR3 is 12 residues. V was clipped by 10 bases and J by 1 base, with 10 bases between them. In germline, CDR1 is SNHLY, CDR2 FYNNEI. The CDR3 reads CATGRGNTEAFF. In DNA, the CDR3 is TGTGCCACGGGACGGGGGAACACTGAAGCTTTCTTT.

This chain links TRBV19 with TRBJ2-7; TRBD2 is a possible D gene (6 bases). This CDR3 comprises 15 residues. Germline loops: CDR1 LNHDA, CDR2 SQIVND (reference sequence). V was pared by 4 bases and J by 0 bases, with 13 bases between. The CDR3 nucleotides read TGTGCCAGTAGTAGCGGCGGGGTGTTCTCCTACGAGCAGTACTTC. Protein sequence: CASSSGGVFSYEQYF.

The chain links TRBV7-2 to TRBJ1-5; D uncertain. CDR3 size: 12 residues. V lost 3 bases, J lost 9 bases, and 9 bases lay in between. Germline V gives CDR1 SGHTA, CDR2 FQGNSA. The CDR3 region has the DNA TGTGCCAGCAGCTTCGGGGAAGGGCCCCAGCATTTT. It is translated as CASSFGEGPQHF.

The CDR3 nucleotides read TGCGCCAGCAGCATCGCCGGGACAGTTAGCACAGATACGCAGTATTTT. Translated: CASSIAGTVSTDTQYF. The chain employs TRBV5-1 and TRBJ2-3; 7 bases align to TRBD1. Trimming took 4 bases from V and 0 from J; bases not matched to a gene: 8. The CDR3 is 16 amino acids. CDR1 and CDR2 from the germline V gene are SGHRS and YFSETQ.

This clonotype was detected only a few times. The V and J genes are TRBV7-3 and TRBJ2-5; the D call may be TRBD1 or TRBD2 (5 bases each). V lost 1 base and J lost 2, with 11 bases in between. Germline V gives CDR1 SGHTA, CDR2 FQGTGA. The length of the CDR3 is 15 residues. The CDR3 DNA reads TGTGCCAGCAGCTTAAGGTTGGGGGAACAAGAGACCCAGTACTTC. Translation: CASSLRLGEQETQYF.

V is TRBV7-6 and J is TRBJ2-7; 8 bases fit TRBD1. After removal of 5 bases from V and 5 bases from J, the junction contained 8 bases not matched to a gene. Per germline, CDR1 SGHVS and CDR2 FNYEAQ. The CDR3 length is 14 residues. The CDR3 is CASSRQNRGDEQYF. CDR3 nucleotides: TGTGCCAGCAGCAGACAAAACAGGGGGGACGAGCAGTACTTC.

A few counts support this clonotype. The V gene is TRBV2, the J gene TRBJ2-7, with 15 bases lining up with TRBD2. V lost 2 bases to trimming and J lost 9 bases; unmatched junction nucleotides: 5. This CDR3 contains 15 residues. CDR1 and CDR2 (germline): SNHLY, FYNNEI. The CDR3 DNA is TGTGCCAGCAGTGAACGGGGACTAGCGGGGGGTACGCAGTACTTC. Its protein product is CASSERGLAGGTQYF.

The chain carries TRBV6-2 or TRBV6-3 and TRBJ2-1; 7 nucleotides agree with TRBD1. The CDR3 extends over 13 amino acids. The junction had 4 bases not matched to a gene; V was cut back by 6 bases and J by 5 bases. Germline values: CDR1 MNHEY, CDR2 SVGEGT. The CDR3 nucleotides read TGTGCCAGCAGACGACAGGGAAACAATGAGCAGTTCTTC. Protein product: CASRRQGNNEQFF.

There are many counts of this clonotype. CDR3 nucleotides: TGTGCCAGCAGCGGACAGGGGAATTCACCCCTCCACTTT. As protein: CASSGQGNSPLHF. The genes are TRBV6-6 and TRBJ1-6; 9 bases are shared with TRBD1. CDR1 is MNHNY and CDR2 is SVGAGI in the germline V gene (reference sequence). V was pared by 6 bases and J by 7 bases, with 1 base of the junction left unmatched. The CDR3 loop spans 13 amino acids.

This clonotype was counted many times. This chain uses TRBV24-1 with TRBJ2-5, with 9 bases lining up with TRBD2. The CDR3 runs to 13 residues. Germline loops: CDR1 KGHDR, CDR2 SFDVKD. V was pared by 6 bases and J by 4 bases, with 2 bases of the junction left unmatched. Here the CDR3 reads CATSPSGVETQYF. As DNA, the CDR3 is TGTGCCACCAGTCCTAGCGGGGTAGAGACCCAGTACTTC.

The rearrangement uses TRBV3-1 and TRBJ2-6; possible D gene TRBD2, 5 bases. Deletions cut 4 bases from V and 0 bases from J, with 13 bases between. CDR1 and CDR2 (germline): LGHDT, YNNKEL (reference sequence). The CDR3 is 17 residues long. The CDR3 DNA is TGTGCCAGCAGCCCACGTTCTGGGAGCTCTGGGGCCAACGTCCTGACTTTC. Translation gives CASSPRSGSSGANVLTF.

This clonotype has just a few counts. This chain uses TRBV7-8 with TRBJ1-5; D may be TRBD1 (6 bases). In germline, CDR1 is SGHVS, CDR2 FQNEAQ. V was cut by 7 bases and J by 1 base, with 17 bases left in between. There are 16 residues in the CDR3. CDR3 region: CASTEYRGLSNQPQHF. In DNA, the CDR3 is TGTGCCAGCACCGAATACCGGGGGCTGAGCAATCAGCCCCAGCATTTT.

The rearrangement joins TRBV9 to TRBJ2-7; D perhaps matches TRBD2 (5 bases). This CDR3 has 14 amino acids. V lost 3 bases and J 2 bases, leaving 12 bases between the germline ends. Germline V CDR1 and CDR2: SGDLS, YYNGEE. The CDR3 DNA reads TGTGCCAGCAGCGAGGCGGCTAGCACCTACGAGCAGTACTTC. Its protein is CASSEAASTYEQYF.

The chain couples TRBV18 to TRBJ1-5, with a weak D call TRBD1 (5 bases). V lost 3 bases and J 6 bases, leaving 12 bases between the germline ends. The CDR3 contains 14 residues. Germline CDR1 KGHSH, CDR2 LQKENI. The CDR3 DNA reads as TGTGCCAGCTCACCCGGGGGGGGGAGTCAGCCCCAGCATTTT. Its protein product is CASSPGGGSQPQHF.

The sample holds a few counts of this clonotype. The J gene is TRBJ2-2, the V gene TRBV10-1; D is possibly TRBD1 or TRBD2 (5 bases each). Deletions cut 8 bases from V and 2 bases from J, with 9 bases between. Germline V gene data show CDR1 as WNHNN and CDR2 as SYGVQD (reference sequence). The CDR3 has 13 amino acids. The CDR3 sequence is CASRRDNTGELFF. The DNA for the CDR3 is TGCGCCAGCCGTCGGGACAACACCGGGGAGCTGTTTTTT.

This clonotype came up many times. This chain joins TRBV7-6 and TRBJ2-2, with 8 positions matching TRBD2. This CDR3 has 17 residues. V gave up 0 bases and J gave up 0 bases; unmatched junction bases: 3. Germline V lookup: CDR1 SGHVS, CDR2 FNYEAQ. DNA for the CDR3: TGTGCCAGCAGCTTAGCCGGGGGGGCCGCGAACACCGGGGAGCTGTTTTTT. Translated: CASSLAGGAANTGELFF.

In this sample, this clonotype turned up a few times. The chain has TRBV20-1 and TRBJ2-1; D may be TRBD2 (5 bases). Trimming removed 3 bases from V and 6 bases from J, with 15 bases in between. The CDR3 spans 14 residues. The germline CDR1 and CDR2 sequences are DFQATT and SNEGSKA (reference sequence). The CDR3 coding sequence is TGCAGTGCTAGGTTGCCGGGGATCCTCAATGAGCAGTTCTTC. Its protein is CSARLPGILNEQFF.

This clonotype turned up a few times. The chain has TRBV11-2 and TRBJ2-7, with D uncertain. In germline, CDR1 is SGHAT, CDR2 FQNNGV. The V and J ends lost 2 bases and 3 bases respectively, with 17 bases between them. The CDR3 loop spans 16 amino acids. This CDR3 is CASSLLARPRSYEQYF. CDR3 bases: TGTGCCAGCAGCTTACTTGCTAGGCCAAGGAGCTACGAGCAGTACTTC.

This chain joins TRBV18 and TRBJ1-2; possibly TRBD1 for D (5 bases). Trimming left V 1 base short and J 1 base short, with 13 bases between. Germline V gives CDR1 KGHSH, CDR2 LQKENI. The CDR3 has 16 residues. In DNA, the CDR3 is TGTGCCAGCTCACCACTGAACTCAGGGAGTAACTATGGCTACACCTTC. Protein: CASSPLNSGSNYGYTF.

The chain is built from TRBV11-2 and TRBJ2-7; 9 nucleotides match TRBD2. The CDR3 extends over 14 amino acids. Germline V gene data show CDR1 as SGHAT and CDR2 as FQNNGV. V was clipped by 2 bases and J by 2 bases; unmatched bases: 1. CDR3 DNA: TGTGCCAGCAGCTTACTAGCGGGACCCTACGAGCAGTACGTC. It encodes CASSLLAGPYEQYV.

This clonotype has at least ten counts. The genes are TRBV29-1 and TRBJ1-1; weak D call: TRBD1 (5 bases). Trimming removed 5 bases from V and 5 bases from J, with 15 bases in between. Germline-derived CDR1 and CDR2 are SQVTM and ANQGSEA. This CDR3 spans 13 amino acids. CDR3 sequence: CSVCPGHRTEAFF. The CDR3 DNA is TGCAGCGTTTGCCCGGGGCATCGAACTGAAGCTTTCTTT.

A few counts support this clonotype. The V gene is TRBV9, the J gene TRBJ2-3; a weak D match, TRBD2 (7 bases). The CDR3 loop spans 18 amino acids. Trimming shortened V by 2 bases and J by 2 bases, and 21 bases separated the two germline ends. Germline lookup yields CDR1 SGDLS and CDR2 YYNGEE. In DNA form, the CDR3 reads TGTGCCAGCAGCGTGAGCCCCGGGGGGCTTGCCTCCACAGATACGCAGTATTTT. It codes for CASSVSPGGLASTDTQYF. Full variable domain (missing parts from reference TRBV9 and TRBJ2-3): DSGVTQTPKHLITATGQRVTLRCSPRSGDLSVYWYQQSLDQGLQFLIQYYNGEERAKGNILERFSAQQFPDLHSELNLSSLELGDSALYFCASSVSPGGLASTDTQYFGPGTRLTVL.